One sample yielded the 32 T cell receptor beta chains listed below, sequenced in a study of cytomegalovirus exposure and HLA in healthy donors. Primers: 60 Vbeta forward and 13 Jbeta reverse. The repertoire was sequenced with immunoSEQ multiplex PCR; TCRdb's copy has only in-frame clones and lacks some. Found here are approximately 120,000 clones, around 73% of them singletons; the top ten hold 4% to 5.5%. Sequencing was done on a sample of PBMCs. The receptor set was obtained from a man in his sixties in good health and CMV-seropositive.

This clone was found many times. This rearrangement joins TRBV6-4 to TRBJ1-2; the D gene is possibly TRBD1 (6 bases). Germline CDR1 MRHNA, CDR2 SNTAGT. The ends were cut back, 3 bases at V and 4 bases at J, with 18 bases in the middle. CDR3 size: 16 residues. The CDR3 sequence is CASSEPRGQGTYGYTF. In DNA, the CDR3 is TGTGCCAGCAGTGAACCGCGGGGGCAGGGAACCTATGGCTACACCTTC.

The chain is built from TRBV19 and TRBJ1-4; D is unclear. Between the trimmed V and J ends, which lost 3 bases and 6 bases, there was a span of 8 bases. Germline values: CDR1 LNHDA, CDR2 SQIVND (reference sequence). The CDR3 extends over 13 amino acids. CDR3 sequence reads: CASSIVIDEKLFF. The CDR3 DNA follows: TGTGCCAGTAGTATCGTTATTGATGAAAAACTGTTTTTT.

The V and J genes are TRBV7-8 and TRBJ2-7, with TRBD1 matching over 7 bases. The length of the CDR3 is 14 residues. Losses at the gene ends were 6 bases for V and 3 bases for J; bases not matched to a gene: 8. CDR1 SGHVS and CDR2 FQNEAQ come from the germline V gene. This chain's CDR3 is CASRWTGRGYEQYF. The CDR3 DNA sequence: TGTGCCAGCAGGTGGACAGGAAGGGGCTACGAGCAGTACTTC.

The chain couples TRBV5-1 to TRBJ1-1, with 8 bases identical to TRBD1. The CDR3 extends over 15 amino acids. V was clipped by 2 bases and J by 2 bases; unmatched bases: 5. Per germline, CDR1 SGHRS and CDR2 YFSETQ. The CDR3 spells CASSFVQGANTEAFF. In DNA, the CDR3 is TGCGCCAGCAGCTTTGTCCAGGGGGCAAACACTGAAGCTTTCTTT.

The V call is TRBV27, the J call TRBJ2-2; 7 bases agree with TRBD1. CDR3 length: 15 amino acids. Germline assignment: CDR1 MNHEY and CDR2 SMNVEV (reference sequence). The trim removed 3 bases at V and 0 bases at J, leaving 1 base unmatched. The DNA for the CDR3 is TGTGCCAGCAGTTTCCAGGGGGCGAACACCGGGGAGCTGTTTTTT. It yields the protein CASSFQGANTGELFF.

The rearrangement links TRBV5-4 to TRBJ2-2; 9 bases match TRBD1. CDR1 SGHNT and CDR2 YYREEE come from the germline V gene (reference sequence). The ends lost 4 bases at V and 5 bases at J; junction bases unmatched: 9. The CDR3 is 16 residues long. In DNA form, the CDR3 reads TGTGCCAGCAGCCTAGTACAGGGGGCGCGGACCGGGGAGCTGTTTTTT. It translates to CASSLVQGARTGELFF. The variable domain in full, completed from reference TRBV5-4 and TRBJ2-2, reads ETGVTQSPTHLIKTRGQQVTLRCSSQSGHNTVSWYQQALGQGPQFIFQYYREEENGRGNFPPRFSGLQFPNYSSELNVNALELDDSALYLCASSLVQGARTGELFFGEGSRLTVL.

V and J are TRBV19 and TRBJ2-5, with 9 bases lining up with TRBD2. Germline V gives CDR1 LNHDA, CDR2 SQIVND (reference sequence). The CDR3 is 15 amino acids. J was trimmed by 5 bases and V by 5 bases; bases with no gene match: 9. The CDR3 nucleotides are TGTGCCAGTAGTGTGGGACTAGCTGTGGGGGAGACCCAGTACTTC. Protein: CASSVGLAVGETQYF.

The rearrangement joins TRBV5-1 to TRBJ2-5; weak D call: TRBD2 (6 bases). The germline V gene has CDR1 SGHRS and CDR2 YFSETQ. The V end was cut by 3 bases, the J end by 4 bases, with 10 bases between. This CDR3 contains 13 residues. Written as DNA, the CDR3 is TGCGCCAGCAGCTGGAGGGGCACAGAGACCCAGTACTTC. This translates into CASSWRGTETQYF.

V and J are TRBV5-1 and TRBJ2-7, with 7 bases matching TRBD2. Germline-derived CDR1 and CDR2 are SGHRS and YFSETQ. This CDR3 contains 15 residues. V was clipped by 3 bases and J by 6 bases; unmatched bases: 12. CDR3 loop: CASSSLAGEAGEQYF. The CDR3 DNA reads TGCGCCAGCAGCTCCCTCGCGGGGGAAGCGGGCGAGCAGTACTTC. Supplemented by reference TRBV5-1 and TRBJ2-7, the full variable domain reads KAGVTQTPRYLIKTRGQQVTLSCSPISGHRSVSWYQQTPGQGLQFLFEYFSETQRNKGNFPGRFSGRQFSNSRSEMNVSTLELGDSALYLCASSSLAGEAGEQYFGPGTRLTVT.

J is TRBJ2-1 and V is TRBV2; 8 bases line up with TRBD2. J lost 7 bases, V lost 6 bases, and 8 bases had no gene match. The germline CDR1 and CDR2 sequences are SNHLY and FYNNEI. The CDR3 has 14 amino acids. The CDR3 DNA reads TGTGCCAGCAGGGTACCGGGACTAGGAAATGAGCAGTTCTTC. Translation: CASRVPGLGNEQFF. The full variable domain, in which reference TRBV2 and TRBJ2-1 provide the parts outside the CDR3, is EPEVTQTPSHQVTQMGQEVILRCVPISNHLYFYWYRQILGQKVEFLVSFYNNEISEKSEIFDDQFSVERPDGSNFTLKIRSTKLEDSAMYFCASRVPGLGNEQFFGPGTRLTVL.

In this sample, this clone turned up a few times. The chain links TRBV29-1 to TRBJ2-3; TRBD2 aligns across 12 bases. From germline, CDR1 is SQVTM and CDR2 ANQGSEA. Trimming took 7 bases from V and 4 from J; bases not matched to a gene: 3. The CDR3 contains 13 residues. The CDR3 protein is CSARLAGADTQYF. The DNA of the CDR3 is TGCAGCGCTCGACTAGCGGGGGCAGATACGCAGTATTTT.

This clone was counted a few times. The chain has TRBV13 and TRBJ2-3; D unclear. The germline V and J ends were trimmed by 3 bases and 2 bases, with 9 bases remaining between them. CDR3 length: 14 residues. Germline CDR1 reads PRHDT; CDR2 reads FYEKMQ (reference sequence). The CDR3 region is CASSFGGYTDTQYF. The CDR3 DNA is TGTGCCAGCAGCTTTGGCGGTTACACAGATACGCAGTATTTT. The variable domain in full, with the rest retrieved from reference TRBV13 and TRBJ2-3, is AAGVIQSPRHLIKEKRETATLKCYPIPRHDTVYWYQQGPGQDPQFLISFYEKMQSDKGSIPDRFSAQQFSDYHSELNMSSLELGDSALYFCASSFGGYTDTQYFGPGTRLTVL.

This clone showed up just a few times. The CDR3 carries no conserved terminal phenylalanine or tryptophan, so it likely arises from a read error. It is unclear where the CDR3 begins or ends on the DNA, so no DNA is shown, and the CDR3 is as TCRdb lists it. The J gene is TRBJ2-7, the V gene TRBV11-3; TRBD1 is taken as the D call from the table, unchecked against the DNA. A total of 11 residues make up the CDR3, ends included. Germline CDR1 SGHNT, CDR2 YENEEA. The CDR3: CASSNTHHRGT.

V gene TRBV19 combines with J gene TRBJ1-5; 8 bases fit TRBD1. This CDR3 has 17 amino acids. Germline CDR1 and CDR2: LNHDA and SQIVND (reference sequence). V was clipped by 6 bases and J by 5 bases; unmatched bases: 15. The CDR3 reads CASSARPADRGHQPQHF. Written as DNA, the CDR3 is TGTGCCAGTAGCGCCCGACCCGCTGACAGGGGCCATCAGCCCCAGCATTTT.

This chain links TRBV19 with TRBJ2-1, with 7 nucleotides matching TRBD2. The V and J ends lost 9 bases and 3 bases, in that order; junction bases with no gene match: 11. Germline V CDR1 and CDR2: LNHDA, SQIVND (reference sequence). There are 15 residues in the CDR3. The CDR3 is CASARAGNFYNEQFF. The CDR3 DNA sequence: TGTGCCAGCGCCAGAGCGGGAAACTTCTACAATGAGCAGTTCTTC.

The V call is TRBV19, the J call TRBJ1-1, with 9 bases matching TRBD1. Per the germline V gene, CDR1 is LNHDA and CDR2 is SQIVND (reference sequence). Trimming at V came to 4 bases and at J to 2 bases, leaving 5 bases not matched to a gene. This CDR3 spans 15 amino acids. In DNA, the CDR3 is TGTGCCAGTAGTAAACAGGGGGCGGGAAACACTGAAGCTTTCTTT. It encodes CASSKQGAGNTEAFF.

This clone showed up just once. The chain employs TRBV4-1 and TRBJ1-6; 9 bases are a match to TRBD1. V was pared by 0 bases and J by 0 bases, with 0 bases of the junction left unmatched. This CDR3 is 17 amino acids long. The germline CDR1 and CDR2 sequences are MGHRA and YSYEKL. CDR3 residues: CASSQEGQGSYNSPLHF. Written as DNA, the CDR3 is TGCGCCAGCAGCCAAGAGGGACAGGGCTCCTATAATTCACCCCTCCACTTT.

The chain combines TRBV5-1 with TRBJ2-1, with TRBD1 matching 8 bases. Germline CDR1 and CDR2: SGHRS and YFSETQ. The CDR3 is 14 residues long. The V gene end was trimmed by 0 bases and the J gene end by 6 bases; junction bases not matched to a gene: 2. CDR3 bases: TGCGCCAGCAGCTTGGCTGACAGGGGCAATGAGCAGTTCTTC. Translated: CASSLADRGNEQFF.

This clone was recorded a few times. At one of its ends the junction is not consistent with the germline gene, which may arise from a read error. The rearrangement joins TRBV7-7 to TRBJ2-1, with 7 nucleotides matching TRBD1. The CDR3 covers 13 residues. Looked up from germline, CDR1 is SSHAT and CDR2 is FNYEAQ (reference sequence). The DNA for the CDR3 is TGTGCTAGCAGCTTAGACAGGGTTGGAGAGCAGTTCTTC. The encoded protein is CASSLDRVGEQFF.

The chain carries TRBV29-1 and TRBJ2-3, with D possibly matching TRBD1 (5 bases). The CDR3 runs 12 residues. The germline CDR1 and CDR2 sequences are SQVTM and ANQGSEA. V was trimmed by 3 bases and J by 3 bases, leaving 7 bases between them. The CDR3 here is CSVDRATDTQYF. For the CDR3, the DNA is TGCAGCGTTGACAGGGCTACAGATACGCAGTATTTT.

The chain employs TRBV5-1 and TRBJ1-6; no definite D call. The CDR3 runs 14 residues. Per germline, CDR1 SGHRS and CDR2 YFSETQ. Trimming left V 0 bases short and J 6 bases short, with 7 bases between. CDR3 sequence: CASSLALGNSPLHF. As DNA, the CDR3 is TGCGCCAGCAGCTTGGCTCTCGGTAATTCACCCCTCCACTTT.

This clone came up a few times. The chain joins TRBV25-1 to TRBJ1-1; D may be TRBD1 (5 bases). The length of the CDR3 is 14 residues. V was clipped by 6 bases and J by 3 bases, with 14 bases between them. CDR1 and CDR2 (germline): MGHDK, SYGVNS. This CDR3 is CASSQGAGYTEAFF. The CDR3 region has the DNA TGTGCCAGCAGCCAGGGTGCAGGCTACACTGAAGCTTTCTTT.

Points on this clone: A much larger clone lies a single base off, so this may be a read error. The V and J genes are TRBV28 and TRBJ2-5; D may be TRBD2 (5 bases). Judging by the DNA end, TRBJ2-7 fits better; the J call may be wrong. This CDR3 comprises 12 residues. Germline CDR1 and CDR2: MDHEN and SYDVKM. This chain's CDR3 is CASSLSGYEQYF. The CDR3 DNA reads TGTGCCAGCAGTTTAAGCGGTTACGAGCAGTACTTC.

The chain is built from TRBV5-1 and TRBJ2-5; D is unresolved. Germline V gives CDR1 SGHRS, CDR2 YFSETQ. The V gene lost 0 bases and the J gene lost 5 bases, with 14 bases spanning the gap. This CDR3 is 15 amino acids long. CDR3 nucleotide sequence: TGCGCCAGCAGCTTGGTCGCCGCCGCCAGGGAGACCCAGTACTTC. Protein sequence: CASSLVAAARETQYF.

The chain uses TRBV27 and TRBJ1-5; TRBD1 agrees at 9 bases. The CDR3 runs to 16 residues. Germline V gene lookup returns CDR1 MNHEY and CDR2 SMNVEV (reference sequence). The V gene end was trimmed by 5 bases and the J gene end by 3 bases; junction bases not matched to a gene: 8. The CDR3 spells CASSPIYRGHNQPQHF. The DNA of the CDR3 is TGTGCCAGCAGTCCGATATACAGGGGGCACAATCAGCCCCAGCATTTT.

The chain carries TRBV5-6 and TRBJ1-1; 7 bases line up with TRBD1. This CDR3 contains 14 residues. The V and J ends lost 2 bases and 5 bases, in that order; junction bases with no gene match: 6. Germline values: CDR1 SGHDT, CDR2 YYEEEE. The chain's CDR3 is CASSFGDRVTEAFF. CDR3 nucleotides: TGTGCCAGCAGCTTTGGGGACAGAGTGACTGAAGCTTTCTTT.

The chain carries TRBV4-2 and TRBJ2-3; 7 bases fit TRBD2. Germline CDR1 and CDR2: LGHNA and YNFKEQ. V was pared by 4 bases and J by 1 base, with 8 bases of the junction left unmatched. The length of the CDR3 is 16 residues. The CDR3 DNA sequence: TGTGCCAGCAGCCTAGACGGGGCGGGGGGCACAGATACGCAGTATTTT. Translated, it gives CASSLDGAGGTDTQYF.

This clone was counted a single time. This CDR3 reads CASSEFRPGQVAHNEQFF. For the CDR3, the DNA is TGTGCCAGCAGTGAATTTCGACCCGGACAGGTGGCCCACAATGAGCAGTTCTTC. The chain is built from TRBV25-1 and TRBJ2-1; TRBD1 matches 7 bases. The trim removed 1 base at V and 5 bases at J, leaving 14 bases unmatched. This CDR3 region has 18 residues. The germline CDR1 and CDR2 sequences are MGHDK and SYGVNS.

This clone was seen only once. This chain connects TRBV5-1 to TRBJ1-2, with 8 bases that match TRBD1. V lost 3 bases and J lost 5; bases outside the gene matches: 3. The CDR3 is 13 residues long. CDR1 is SGHRS and CDR2 is YFSETQ in the germline V gene. The CDR3 bases are TGCGCCAGCAGCTCGACAGGGGCTTATGGCTACACCTTC. This encodes CASSSTGAYGYTF.

The chain combines TRBV6-1 with TRBJ2-1, with D uncertain. The CDR3 is made up of 13 amino acids. V gave up 1 base and J gave up 4 bases, with 5 bases separating them. Per germline, CDR1 MNHNS and CDR2 SASEGT. In DNA form, the CDR3 reads TGTGCCAGCAGTGAAGTACATTACAATGAGCAGTTCTTC. Encoded protein: CASSEVHYNEQFF.

The CDR3: CASSWGTGAREDTEAFF. Written as DNA, the CDR3 is TGCGCCAGCAGCTGGGGGACAGGGGCACGGGAAGACACTGAAGCTTTCTTT. This chain connects TRBV5-1 to TRBJ1-1; 10 bases fit TRBD1. The CDR3 spans 17 residues. Per germline, CDR1 SGHRS and CDR2 YFSETQ. Unmatched junction bases numbered 11, after V lost 3 bases and J lost 3 bases.

This chain links TRBV6-1 with TRBJ1-3, with unresolved D. CDR1 and CDR2 (germline): MNHNS, SASEGT. CDR3 size: 12 residues. Trimming left V 8 bases short and J 2 bases short, with 7 bases between. The CDR3 bases are TGTGCCAGCGAGACTGCTGGAAACACCATATATTTT. Translation gives CASETAGNTIYF.